Listed here are 27 T cell receptor beta chains from one sample, sequenced in a study of T cells in Graves' hyperthyroidism and ophthalmopathy. Amplification of TCR beta CDR3 regions was performed using RNA transcripts as template. The HTBI primer set drove a first-round RT-PCR of the TCR CDR3. TCRdb itself ran the multiplex PCR reads through MiXCR, one entry per CDR3 protein. The table includes a few hundred thousand distinct CDR3 sequences, 35% to 50% detected once. Sequences were obtained from peripheral blood or thyroid tissue (not recorded which). Every receptor here comes from an adult woman with Graves' disease, either hyperthyroidism or ophthalmopathy (not recorded which).

The chain uses TRBV7-8 and TRBJ1-5, with unresolved D. The CDR3 length is 15 residues. Germline CDR1 reads SGHVS; CDR2 reads FQNEAQ. V was cut by 1 base and J by 4 bases, with 11 bases left in between. The CDR3 DNA reads TGTGCCAGCAGCTTAGATCTCGTAGGTAATCAGCCCCAGCATTTT. Its protein is CASSLDLVGNQPQHF.

V gene TRBV14 combines with J gene TRBJ2-6; possibly TRBD1 or TRBD2 for D (6 bases each). The CDR3 spans 15 residues. CDR1 is SGHDN, CDR2 FVKESK, per germline. Trimming pared 4 bases from V and 3 bases from J, leaving 10 bases between. CDR3: CASSRRGVGANVLTF. The CDR3 DNA follows: TGTGCCAGCAGCCGAAGGGGGGTTGGGGCCAACGTCCTGACTTTC. Complete variable domain (other parts from reference TRBV14 and TRBJ2-6): EAGVTQFPSHSVIEKGQTVTLRCDPISGHDNLYWYRRVMGKEIKFLLHFVKESKQDESGMPNNRFLAERTGGTYSTLKVQPAELEDSGVYFCASSRRGVGANVLTFGAGSRLTVL.

Worth noting for this clonotype: This may arise from a read error, as a much more abundant clone is one base away. The chain is built from TRBV6-5 and TRBJ2-5; 13 bases are a match to TRBD2. The V segment lost 6 bases and the J segment 5 bases; nucleotides outside the gene matches: 3. CDR1 MNHEY and CDR2 SVGAGI come from the germline V gene. The CDR3 consists of 14 residues. CDR3 in amino acids: CASRGLAGAETQYF. CDR3 sequence (DNA): TGTGCCAGCAGAGGACTAGCGGGAGCCGAGACCCAGTACTTC.

The chain is built from TRBV7-9 and TRBJ2-5; D is undetermined. The V gene's germline CDR1 is SEHNR and CDR2 FQNEAQ (reference sequence). V was cut by 5 bases and J by 5 bases, with 9 bases left in between. The CDR3 loop spans 12 amino acids. CDR3: CASSPHGETQYF. Written as DNA, the CDR3 is TGTGCCAGCAGCCCACATGGGGAGACCCAGTACTTC.

This clonotype has more than one count but fewer than ten. J is TRBJ2-7 and V is TRBV29-1; a possible D gene is TRBD2 (5 bases). This CDR3 spans 12 amino acids. Trimming pared 2 bases from V and 3 bases from J, leaving 8 bases between. Germline V lookup: CDR1 SQVTM, CDR2 ANQGSEA. The CDR3 spells CSVEHSDYEQYF. CDR3 DNA sequence: TGCAGCGTTGAACATAGCGACTACGAGCAGTACTTC.

This clonotype came up many times. The chain recombines TRBV27 with TRBJ1-2; perhaps TRBD1 as D (5 bases). The V end was cut by 6 bases, the J end by 5 bases, with 13 bases between. CDR3 size: 13 residues. Germline V gene data show CDR1 as MNHEY and CDR2 as SMNVEV (reference sequence). DNA for the CDR3: TGTGCCAGCAGGAGGGTAGGGGAGTATGGCTACACCTTC. This gives the protein CASRRVGEYGYTF.

This clonotype came up once. This rearrangement joins TRBV9 to TRBJ2-5; TRBD2 is a possible D gene (6 bases). The CDR3 is made up of 14 amino acids. The V and J ends lost 0 bases and 1 base respectively, with 7 bases between them. In germline, CDR1 is SGDLS, CDR2 YYNGEE. The CDR3 protein is CASSVDGSQETQYF. The CDR3 nucleotides are TGTGCCAGCAGCGTAGACGGGAGCCAAGAGACCCAGTACTTC.

The chain has TRBV19 and TRBJ2-2, with 7 bases that match TRBD1. V gave up 3 bases and J gave up 6 bases; unmatched junction bases: 10. Looked up from germline, CDR1 is LNHDA and CDR2 is SQIVND (reference sequence). The CDR3 sequence is 16 residues long. CDR3 DNA sequence: TGTGCCAGTAGTATTAGGTTTTCAGGGACAGCCGGGGAGCTGTTTTTT. The encoded protein is CASSIRFSGTAGELFF.

This clonotype was recorded a few times. V and J are TRBV4-2 and TRBJ1-1, with D maybe TRBD1 (6 bases). This CDR3 has 15 amino acids. Trimming took 6 bases from V and 5 from J, leaving 19 bases between them. Looked up from germline, CDR1 is LGHNA and CDR2 is YNFKEQ. The CDR3 region is CASRGIGPTGTEAFF. The CDR3 coding sequence is TGTGCCAGCAGGGGAATTGGCCCCACAGGGACTGAAGCTTTCTTT.

This clonotype was found once. The chain employs TRBV7-9 and TRBJ1-1; tentatively, D is TRBD1 (5 bases). The germline V and J ends were trimmed by 2 bases and 1 base, with 11 bases remaining between them. In germline, CDR1 is SEHNR, CDR2 FQNEAQ (reference sequence). This CDR3 contains 15 residues. This chain's CDR3 is CASSLTDTPNTEAFF. The DNA for the CDR3 is TGTGCCAGCAGCTTAACGGACACGCCGAACACTGAAGCTTTCTTT.

This clonotype is a singleton in its sample. The V gene is TRBV7-9, the J gene TRBJ1-6; D gene unclear. The CDR3 runs to 15 residues. The V gene lost 6 bases and the J gene lost 6 bases, with 15 bases spanning the gap. Germline V lookup: CDR1 SEHNR, CDR2 FQNEAQ (reference sequence). As DNA, the CDR3 is TGTGCCAGCAGTCAAAGGTCGGGGTTTAATTCACCCCTCCACTTT. This encodes CASSQRSGFNSPLHF.

The chain has TRBV5-1 and TRBJ1-1; the D is unclear. Deletions cut 4 bases from V and 11 bases from J, with 12 bases between. The V gene's germline CDR1 is SGHRS and CDR2 YFSETQ. This CDR3 comprises 11 residues. CDR3 DNA sequence: TGCGCCAGCAGCATACAGCAGTACGCTTTCTTT. This translates into CASSIQQYAFF. The whole variable domain, filled in from reference TRBV5-1 and TRBJ1-1, reads KAGVTQTPRYLIKTRGQQVTLSCSPISGHRSVSWYQQTPGQGLQFLFEYFSETQRNKGNFPGRFSGRQFSNSRSEMNVSTLELGDSALYLCASSIQQYAFFGQGTRLTVV.

This clonotype showed up many times. The chain couples TRBV20-1 to TRBJ1-6; the D is unclear. This CDR3 contains 17 residues. Germline CDR1 DFQATT, CDR2 SNEGSKA (reference sequence). V gave up 0 bases and J gave up 0 bases, with 12 bases separating them. The CDR3 bases are TGCAGTGCTAGAGACCGACTGAAGAGCTCCTATAATTCACCCCTCCACTTT. Translation gives CSARDRLKSSYNSPLHF.

This clonotype was observed a few times. The V gene is TRBV20-1, the J gene TRBJ1-5; no reliable D call. This CDR3 is 12 amino acids long. Germline loops: CDR1 DFQATT, CDR2 SNEGSKA (reference sequence). Trimming shortened V by 4 bases and J by 11 bases, and 15 bases separated the two germline ends. The CDR3 DNA is TGCAGTGCTAACCCTGGCAGTGGGACCCAGCATTTT. Translated, it gives CSANPGSGTQHF.

The V call is TRBV2, the J call TRBJ2-2; maybe TRBD1 (6 bases). This CDR3 is built from 13 residues. Germline CDR1 reads SNHLY; CDR2 reads FYNNEI. The CDR3 DNA reads as TGTGCTAGAGATGCAGGGGTTACCGGGGAGCTGTTTTTT. It translates to CARDAGVTGELFF.

The J gene is TRBJ2-7, the V gene TRBV7-9; D not resolved. Germline CDR1 and CDR2: SEHNR and FQNEAQ (reference sequence). The CDR3 has 16 amino acids. Trimming removed 7 bases from V and 3 bases from J, with 22 bases in between. DNA for the CDR3: TGTGCCAGCACCTCTTCGCTGGGGATTGGGGTCTACGAGCAGTACTTC. This codes for CASTSSLGIGVYEQYF.

This clonotype was counted many times. The chain couples TRBV24-1 to TRBJ2-7; D is possibly TRBD1 or TRBD2 (6 bases each). The germline gives CDR1 KGHDR, CDR2 SFDVKD. Between the trimmed V and J ends, which lost 5 bases and 3 bases, there was a span of 13 bases. The CDR3 consists of 14 residues. CDR3 DNA sequence: TGTGCCACCAGTGGAGGGGGAGGAATCTACGAGCAGTACTTC. This codes for CATSGGGGIYEQYF.

Many counts were recorded for this clonotype. The chain uses TRBV7-6 and TRBJ1-5; D is possibly TRBD1 (6 bases). The CDR3 sequence is 13 residues long. From germline, CDR1 is SGHVS and CDR2 FNYEAQ. Trimming removed 4 bases at V and 9 bases at J, with 13 bases between. CDR3: CASSYEQGSPQHF. The CDR3 nucleotides are TGTGCCAGCAGCTATGAACAGGGATCGCCCCAGCATTTT.

The chain links TRBV29-1 to TRBJ2-2; 13 bases map to TRBD2. Losses at the gene ends were 7 bases for V and 0 bases for J; bases not matched to a gene: 2. Germline-derived CDR1 and CDR2 are SQVTM and ANQGSEA. The CDR3 consists of 15 residues. The DNA for the CDR3 is TGCAGCGGCGGGACTAGCGGGGCGAACACCGGGGAGCTGTTTTTT. Amino acids: CSGGTSGANTGELFF.

There are many counts of this clonotype. The chain combines TRBV20-1 with TRBJ1-2; tentative D call: TRBD1 (5 bases). Germline CDR1 is DFQATT and CDR2 is SNEGSKA (reference sequence). Trimming left V 0 bases short and J 6 bases short, with 14 bases between. This CDR3 has 14 amino acids. Here the CDR3 DNA reads TGCAGTGCTAGAGATGGCGGGGGAAATAATGGCTACACCTTC. It encodes CSARDGGGNNGYTF.

The genes are TRBV10-3 and TRBJ1-1, with TRBD1 matching 12 bases. The CDR3 covers 15 residues. Germline values: CDR1 ENHRY, CDR2 SYGVKD. V shed 5 bases, J shed 5 bases, and the junction held 6 bases outside the gene matches. CDR3 DNA sequence: TGTGCCATCAGTAATGGGGACAGGGGGCGTACTGAAGCTTTCTTT. This sequence encodes CAISNGDRGRTEAFF.

This clonotype was recorded only once. The rearrangement uses TRBV9 and TRBJ1-5; 7 nucleotides align to TRBD1. Germline CDR1 is SGDLS and CDR2 is YYNGEE. Losses at the gene ends were 2 bases for V and 6 bases for J; bases not matched to a gene: 5. The CDR3 runs 14 residues. The CDR3 DNA is TGTGCCAGCAGCGTCGGGACAGAGGGTCAGCCCCAGCATTTT. This encodes CASSVGTEGQPQHF.

The rearrangement joins TRBV7-2 to TRBJ1-1; D is ambiguous. This CDR3 is 14 amino acids long. V lost 5 bases and J 1 base, leaving 11 bases between the germline ends. The germline V gene has CDR1 SGHTA and CDR2 FQGNSA. CDR3 sequence (DNA): TGTGCCAGCAGCCCCCTCGTCGGGAACACTGAAGCTTTCTTT. Amino acids: CASSPLVGNTEAFF.

The chain recombines TRBV9 with TRBJ2-6; TRBD2 matches at 9 bases. The length of the CDR3 is 18 residues. The V segment lost 3 bases and the J segment 0 bases; nucleotides outside the gene matches: 7. Germline V CDR1 and CDR2: SGDLS, YYNGEE. The CDR3 region has the DNA TGTGCCAGCAGCGCGGAGGGACTAGCCAGCTCTGGGGCCAACGTCCTGACTTTC. Amino acid sequence: CASSAEGLASSGANVLTF. Based on the CDR3 plus reference TRBV9 and TRBJ2-6, the full variable domain is DSGVTQTPKHLITATGQRVTLRCSPRSGDLSVYWYQQSLDQGLQFLIQYYNGEERAKGNILERFSAQQFPDLHSELNLSSLELGDSALYFCASSAEGLASSGANVLTFGAGSRLTVL.

In its sample, this clonotype was seen many times. The CDR3 DNA reads as TGTGCCAGCAGCCCCTTATGGGAGACCCAGTACTTC. Translated, it gives CASSPLWETQYF. V is TRBV7-2 and J is TRBJ2-5; D unclear. V was shortened by 5 bases and J by 5 bases, with 9 bases between the two germline ends. The germline CDR1 and CDR2 sequences are SGHTA and FQGNSA. The CDR3 is 12 amino acids.

V is TRBV27 and J is TRBJ1-2; 9 positions match TRBD1. From germline, CDR1 is MNHEY and CDR2 SMNVEV (reference sequence). Germline trimming cut 7 bases from V and 1 base from J; bases unmatched to any gene: 4. This CDR3 spans 14 amino acids. CDR3 protein: CASKGQGINYGYTF. The CDR3 DNA sequence: TGTGCCAGCAAAGGACAGGGGATTAACTATGGCTACACCTTC.

The chain recombines TRBV15 with TRBJ1-1; tentative D call: TRBD1 (5 bases). Germline loops: CDR1 LNHNV, CDR2 YYDKDF (reference sequence). The CDR3 consists of 17 residues. V was pared by 0 bases and J by 7 bases, with 21 bases between. CDR3 sequence: CATSRDRLQFWGIEAFF. CDR3 nucleotide sequence: TGTGCCACCAGCAGAGATCGCCTCCAATTCTGGGGCATTGAAGCTTTCTTT.